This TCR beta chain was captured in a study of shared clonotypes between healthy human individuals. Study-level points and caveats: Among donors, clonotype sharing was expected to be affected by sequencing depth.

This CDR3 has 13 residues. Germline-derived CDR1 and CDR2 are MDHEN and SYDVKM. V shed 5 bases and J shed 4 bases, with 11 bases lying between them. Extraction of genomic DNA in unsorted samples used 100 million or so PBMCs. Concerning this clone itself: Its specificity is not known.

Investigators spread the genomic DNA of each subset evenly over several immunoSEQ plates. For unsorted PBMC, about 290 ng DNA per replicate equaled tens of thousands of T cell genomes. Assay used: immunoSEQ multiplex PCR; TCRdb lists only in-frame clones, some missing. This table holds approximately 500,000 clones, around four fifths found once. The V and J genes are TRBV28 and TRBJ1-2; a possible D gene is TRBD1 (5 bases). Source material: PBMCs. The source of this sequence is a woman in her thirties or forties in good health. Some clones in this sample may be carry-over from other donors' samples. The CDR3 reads CASSPPGGYGYTF. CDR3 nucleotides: TGTGCCAGCAGTCCCCCCGGGGGCTATGGCTACACCTTC.